This T cell receptor beta chain was identified during a study of chemoradiotherapy in HPV16-positive cancers. About the research overall: Functional T-cell assays on two HPV16-positive patients' cells defined candidate HPV-specific clones and common TCR motifs. The study's findings and limits: Candidate HPV-specific clones and E7-related TCR motifs grew in tumor during treatment.

The CDR3 consists of 15 residues. V shed 4 bases and J 3 bases; nucleotides not matched to a gene: 6. Germline CDR1 and CDR2: SGHRS and YFSETQ. Comments on this clone: Its antigen is not known.

Profiling relied on immunoSEQ multiplex PCR, and the TCRdb table lists in-frame clones only, not all of them. The data show 20,000 to 30,000 clones, approximately 94% seen once. The TCR originated in a human donor with HPV-associated anogenital cancer. This specimen consisted of blood, obtained from a patient who underwent chemoradiotherapy. The rearrangement joins TRBV5-1 to TRBJ2-3; 9 nucleotides line up with TRBD2. CDR3 sequence: CASSLSGRITDTQYF. CDR3 nucleotide sequence: TGCGCCAGCAGCCTTAGCGGGAGAATAACAGATACGCAGTATTTT.